Listed below are T cell receptor beta chains from one sample, sequenced in a study of T cell responses to AZD1222 COVID-19 vaccine. Libraries were prepared by immunoSEQ multiplex PCR; TCRdb keeps only in-frame clonotypes and omits some of them. The data hold 120,000 to 150,000 clones, with 92% observed a single time. Sample: peripheral blood, taken 28 days after the second AZD1222 dose. Receptors were obtained from an adult who received the AZD1222 COVID-19 vaccine. The conserved cysteine and the conserved F or W are not part of the CDR3 here. The order of the fields is V gene, CDR3 protein.

TRBV7-3	ASSMIGRNTEAF
TRBV18	ASSPPHANRDVTEAF
TRBV9	ASSVEGAPYEQY
TRBV24-1	ATSASVTDTQY
TRBV6-2/TRBV6-3	ASSTPEGAAYNSPLH
TRBV15	ATSSGRGDTIY
TRBV4-3	ASSQEGLRSGNTGELF
TRBV6-5	ASQGTAEHQPQH
TRBV18	ASSPPGANVLT
TRBV6-2/TRBV6-3	ASSYPDRGRLETWTAEAF
TRBV19	ASSGSGGALGSPLH
TRBV6-5	ASSSPGQGSSYEQY
TRBV27	ASSFFTTGGASTEAF
TRBV11-3	ASSERPGGDGELF
TRBV7-4	ASSSRGKVSNQPQH
TRBV9	ASKGQGAHYGYT
TRBV6-2/TRBV6-3	ASSDGTSGLYEQY
TRBV4-2	ASSHQGQSYEQY
TRBV6-6	ASSTLGLAGGETQY
TRBV9	ASSVRLGSEQF